A selection of T cell receptor beta chains follows, all from one sample in a study of T cell repertoires in cytomegalovirus infection. Each CDR3 protein gets one entry after TCRdb re-called the reads with MiXCR. The top ten clones hold over 11% of a sample with approximately 290,000 distinct CDR3 sequences, about 26% of them seen once. Sequencing used PBMCs. These TCRs come from a human donor in good health (CMV status not recorded). Some clones in this sample may be carry-over from other donors' samples. Both conserved end residues are part of each CDR3. D genes are given only for firm matches. Size is stated for part of the rows, as once, few or many counts, or as a class when the clone is expanded.

>-|TRBJ1-1|TRBV20-1|-
CSASSGLGLHTEAFF
TGCAGTGCTAGTTCGGGGCTGGGTCTTCACACTGAAGCTTTCTTT
>-|TRBJ2-2|TRBV25-1|many
CASSAPGETGELFF
TGTGCCAGCAGTGCCCCAGGGGAGACCGGGGAGCTGTTTTTT
>-|TRBJ2-1|TRBV5-1|-
CASSGDVYNEQFF
TGCGCCAGCAGCGGGGACGTCTACAATGAGCAGTTCTTC
>-|TRBJ1-3|TRBV25-1|-
CASSPGLLSGNTIYF
TGTGCCAGCAGCCCGGGACTCCTCTCTGGAAACACCATATATTTT
>-|TRBJ2-3|TRBV12-3/TRBV12-4|-
CASSTIADTQYF
TGTGCCAGCAGTACAATAGCGGATACGCAGTATTTT
>-|TRBJ2-7|TRBV7-2|-
CASSLVPVSTYEQYF
TGTGCCAGCAGCTTAGTACCAGTTTCTACCTACGAGCAGTACTTC
>TRBD1|TRBJ1-6|TRBV28|-
CASSVGTVEYNSPLHF
TGTGCCAGCAGTGTGGGGACAGTCGAGTATAATTCACCCCTCCACTTT
>-|TRBJ1-1|TRBV20-1|-
CSARWQGLNTEAFF
TGCAGTGCTAGGTGGCAGGGGCTGAACACTGAAGCTTTCTTT
>-|TRBJ1-1|TRBV7-3|many
CASSATGSNTEAFF
TGTGCCAGCAGCGCTACCGGGAGTAACACTGAAGCTTTCTTT
>-|TRBJ1-6|TRBV7-2|many
CASSLDRPDYNSPLHF
TGTGCCAGCAGCTTAGACCGGCCAGACTATAATTCACCCCTCCACTTT
>-|TRBJ1-1|TRBV20-1|-
CSAPKGGDTEAFF
TGCAGTGCCCCTAAGGGCGGGGACACTGAAGCTTTCTTT
>-|TRBJ2-5|TRBV5-1|-
CASKDRPEETQYF
TGCGCCAGCAAGGACAGACCAGAAGAGACCCAGTACTTC
>-|TRBJ2-2|TRBV2|few
CASIRGPNTGELFF
TGTGCCAGCATAAGGGGACCGAACACCGGGGAGCTGTTTTTT
>TRBD2|TRBJ2-7|TRBV10-3|-
CAINKVAGLEQYF
TGTGCCATCAACAAAGTAGCGGGACTCGAGCAGTACTTC
>-|TRBJ2-5|TRBV11-3|-
CASSLEAGAGTQYF
TGTGCCAGCAGCTTAGAGGCGGGGGCTGGGACCCAGTACTTC
>TRBD2|TRBJ2-1|TRBV28|many
CASSLRGLAGFNEQFF
TGTGCCAGCAGTTTAAGAGGTCTAGCGGGATTCAATGAGCAGTTCTTC
>-|TRBJ2-4|TRBV25-1|-
CASSEYGANIQYF
TGTGCCAGCAGTGAATACGGTGCAAACATTCAGTACTTC
>TRBD2|TRBJ2-2|TRBV6-5|few
CASSYLTSGRPGELFF
TGTGCCAGCAGTTACCTGACTAGCGGGAGACCCGGGGAGCTGTTTTTT
>-|TRBJ2-1|TRBV7-8|many
CASSLILAVYNEQFF
TGTGCCAGCAGCTTGATACTAGCCGTGTACAATGAGCAGTTCTTC
>-|TRBJ1-5|TRBV10-3|-
CAISESRLRAVQPQHF
TGTGCCATCAGTGAGTCCAGGTTAAGGGCGGTTCAGCCCCAGCATTTT
>TRBD1|TRBJ1-1|TRBV7-6|-
CASSLRQGGRDTEAFF
TGTGCCAGCAGCTTACGGCAGGGGGGTAGGGACACTGAAGCTTTCTTT
>TRBD2|TRBJ2-1|TRBV7-8|many
CATYLVAGGSVYNEQFF
TGTGCCACCTACCTCGTAGCGGGAGGGTCGGTTTACAATGAGCAGTTCTTC
>TRBD1|TRBJ1-5|TRBV19|-
CASGTGINQPQHF
TGTGCCAGCGGGACAGGGATTAATCAGCCCCAGCATTTT
>-|TRBJ2-3|TRBV20-1|-
CSARESGTDTQYF
TGCAGTGCCCGGGAGTCGGGCACAGATACGCAGTATTTT
>TRBD1|TRBJ2-6|TRBV18|few
CASSVTGQAISGANVLTF
TGTGCCAGCTCAGTAACGGGACAGGCGATCTCTGGGGCCAACGTCCTGACTTTC
>-|TRBJ1-1|TRBV12-3/TRBV12-4|few
CASSLPKQALATEAFF
TGTGCCAGCAGTTTGCCTAAACAGGCCCTCGCCACTGAAGCTTTCTTT
>-|TRBJ2-6|TRBV12-3/TRBV12-4|-
CASIKDRSGANVLTF
TGTGCCAGCATTAAGGATCGCTCTGGGGCCAACGTCCTGACTTTC
>TRBD2|TRBJ2-7|TRBV19|few
CASSSPGTSGNYEQYF
TGTGCCAGTAGTTCACCGGGGACTAGCGGGAACTACGAGCAGTACTTC
>-|TRBJ2-3|TRBV7-2|few
CASSLEGRGYTDTQYF
TGTGCCAGCAGCTTAGAGGGCAGGGGTTACACAGATACGCAGTATTTT
>-|TRBJ2-2|TRBV6-2/TRBV6-3|-
CASSYSNLAVGTGELFF
TGTGCCAGCAGTTACTCGAATCTAGCCGTTGGCACCGGGGAGCTGTTTTTT
>-|TRBJ2-3|TRBV7-2|many
CASSLWGWADTQYF
TGTGCCAGCAGCCTCTGGGGGTGGGCAGATACGCAGTATTTT
>TRBD1|TRBJ2-1|TRBV12-3/TRBV12-4|-
CASRTGQGGSYNEQFF
TGTGCCAGCAGGACGGGACAGGGCGGTTCCTACAATGAGCAGTTCTTC
>TRBD2|TRBJ2-1|TRBV28|-
CASSRTLAEAYNEQFF
TGTGCCAGCAGCCGAACCCTAGCGGAGGCCTACAATGAGCAGTTCTTC
>-|TRBJ2-5|TRBV12-3/TRBV12-4|-
CASSFRRDSRWGGQETQYF
TGTGCCAGCAGTTTCCGCCGGGACAGTCGGTGGGGGGGCCAAGAGACCCAGTACTTC
>-|TRBJ2-5|TRBV7-2|many
CASSLGGPSYKETQYF
TGTGCCAGCAGCTTAGGGGGCCCTAGTTACAAAGAGACCCAGTACTTC
>TRBD1|TRBJ2-1|TRBV2|-
CASSEDRQGYNEQFF
TGTGCCAGCAGTGAGGACCGACAGGGATACAATGAGCAGTTCTTC